The 20 T cell receptor beta chains below come from one sample, sequenced in a study of blood T cell repertoires in COVID-19 (dated by TCRdb to the early 2020s). Library method: the immunoSEQ multiplex PCR assay. TCRdb retrieved this table from immuneACCESS and kept in-frame rearrangements only. Not all clones are present; in checked studies, unresolved V genes account for under half, and no reason is known for the remainder. The sample records roughly 250,000 clones, about 87% of which are singletons. The ten largest make up approximately 3.8% of the sample. Material: peripheral blood. These receptors originate from a man aged 60 to 69 who had recovered from COVID-19.

The V and J genes are TRBV7-9 and TRBJ2-5; D might be TRBD1 (5 bases). Trimming stripped 2 bases from V and 2 bases from J, with 24 bases between. This CDR3 is built from 19 residues. Germline values: CDR1 SEHNR, CDR2 FQNEAQ (reference sequence). The chain's CDR3 is CASSLSYRPSRVRQETQYF. The CDR3 DNA reads TGTGCCAGCAGCTTATCCTACCGCCCCTCCAGGGTTAGGCAAGAGACCCAGTACTTC.

The V call is TRBV5-6, the J call TRBJ2-1, with 8 bases identical to TRBD2. The CDR3 is 15 residues long. V lost 4 bases and J lost 4; bases outside the gene matches: 7. Germline loops: CDR1 SGHDT, CDR2 YYEEEE. The CDR3 nucleotides are TGTGCCAGCAGCCCCCCGGGACTAGGGTACAATGAGCAGTTCTTC. Amino acid sequence: CASSPPGLGYNEQFF.

The chain carries TRBV5-1 and TRBJ2-2, with D possibly being TRBD2 (6 bases). From germline, CDR1 is SGHRS and CDR2 YFSETQ. This CDR3 contains 14 residues. V was shortened by 4 bases and J by 1 base, with 8 bases between the two germline ends. Here the CDR3 DNA reads TGCGCCAGCAGCATCGGGGGGAACACCGGGGAGCTGTTTTTT. Amino acid sequence: CASSIGGNTGELFF.

The chain carries TRBV29-1 and TRBJ2-3; 8 nucleotides align to TRBD2. The CDR3 is 17 amino acids. Germline values: CDR1 SQVTM, CDR2 ANQGSEA. Unmatched junction bases numbered 16, after V lost 3 bases and J lost 5 bases. The CDR3 loop reads CSVDKTSGSNQGDTQYF. The CDR3 DNA follows: TGCAGCGTTGATAAAACTAGCGGAAGCAACCAAGGAGATACGCAGTATTTT.

The chain uses TRBV19 and TRBJ1-3, with no clear D. The CDR3 is 12 residues long. In germline, CDR1 is LNHDA, CDR2 SQIVND (reference sequence). V dropped 3 bases and J dropped 6 bases, with 6 bases sitting between them. In DNA, the CDR3 is TGTGCCAGTAGTATCGGTGAAAACACCATATATTTT. Translating it yields CASSIGENTIYF.

The CDR3 spells CASSPLSSEQYF. The CDR3 DNA reads as TGTGCCAGCAGCCCTCTATCGTCCGAGCAGTACTTC. The V gene is TRBV11-2, the J gene TRBJ2-7; the D is unclear. Looked up from germline, CDR1 is SGHAT and CDR2 is FQNNGV. With 5 bases removed from V and 6 bases from J, the gap between germline ends came to 11 bases. CDR3 size: 12 residues.

This chain's CDR3 is CASSRDRGAHNEQFF. In nucleotides, the CDR3 is TGTGCCAGCAGCCGGGACAGGGGGGCACACAATGAGCAGTTCTTC. The J gene is TRBJ2-1, the V gene TRBV6-2 or TRBV6-3; 11 bases map to TRBD1. CDR3 length equals 15 residues. J was trimmed by 5 bases and V by 6 bases; bases with no gene match: 6. Looked up from germline, CDR1 is MNHEY and CDR2 is SVGEGT.

The rearrangement links TRBV18 to TRBJ2-3; tentative D call: TRBD1 (5 bases). The germline gives CDR1 KGHSH, CDR2 LQKENI. CDR3 size: 15 residues. The V end lost 2 bases, the J end lost 1 base, and 10 bases lay between the germline ends. The CDR3, as DNA: TGTGCCAGCTCACCAGAGGACAAAGGCACAGATACGCAGTATTTT. Translating it yields CASSPEDKGTDTQYF.

This sequence joins TRBV7-3 and TRBJ2-6, with D maybe TRBD2 (6 bases). V was shortened by 3 bases and J by 0 bases, with 6 bases between the two germline ends. The germline V gene encodes CDR1 SGHTA and CDR2 FQGTGA. This CDR3 spans 15 amino acids. CDR3 nucleotides: TGTGCCAGCAGCTTCGGGAGCTCTGGGGCCAACGTCCTGACTTTC. Its protein is CASSFGSSGANVLTF.

The chain couples TRBV5-1 to TRBJ2-1, with 11 nucleotides matching TRBD2. Germline CDR1 reads SGHRS; CDR2 reads YFSETQ. The trim removed 5 bases at V and 4 bases at J, leaving 5 bases unmatched. The length of the CDR3 is 15 residues. DNA of the CDR3: TGCGCCAGCAGGTCTAGCGGGGGGCGGTACAATGAGCAGTTCTTC. Translating it yields CASRSSGGRYNEQFF.

The chain uses TRBV6-5 and TRBJ2-1; perhaps TRBD1 as D (6 bases). Germline V gene lookup returns CDR1 MNHEY and CDR2 SVGAGI. V was shortened by 6 bases and J by 5 bases, with 11 bases between the two germline ends. This CDR3 comprises 13 residues. CDR3 coding DNA: TGTGCCAGCAGATGGCCAGGGGACAATGAGCAGTTCTTC. Translating it yields CASRWPGDNEQFF.

The V and J genes are TRBV5-1 and TRBJ2-7; maybe TRBD2 (5 bases). The germline V gene encodes CDR1 SGHRS and CDR2 YFSETQ. Trimming pared 3 bases from V and 3 bases from J, leaving 10 bases between. CDR3 length: 13 amino acids. The CDR3 reads CASSSVEVYEQYF. The DNA for the CDR3 is TGCGCCAGCAGCTCTGTGGAGGTCTACGAGCAGTACTTC.

The chain recombines TRBV3-1 (or the pseudogene TRBV3-2) with TRBJ2-7; 7 nucleotides match TRBD2. Germline V gene lookup returns CDR1 LGHDT and CDR2 YNNKEL (reference sequence). With V trimmed by 8 bases and J by 4 bases, 14 bases remained unmatched. The CDR3 has 15 amino acids. CDR3 protein: CASASPGLGGYEQYF. The DNA of the CDR3 is TGTGCCAGCGCCTCCCCCGGACTAGGAGGTTACGAGCAGTACTTC.

V gene TRBV2 combines with J gene TRBJ2-2; weak D call: TRBD1 (5 bases). The germline gives CDR1 SNHLY, CDR2 FYNNEI. The V gene lost 4 bases and the J gene lost 2 bases, with 11 bases spanning the gap. The CDR3 covers 15 residues. CDR3 amino acids: CASSALDINTGELFF. The CDR3, as DNA: TGTGCCAGCAGTGCTTTGGACATTAACACCGGGGAGCTGTTTTTT.

This CDR3 reads CASSLAGYGYTF. CDR3 DNA sequence: TGTGCCAGCAGTTTGGCGGGCTATGGCTACACCTTC. This chain connects TRBV12-3 or TRBV12-4 to TRBJ1-2; no clear D. This CDR3 region has 12 residues. Trimming removed 3 bases at V and 4 bases at J, with 6 bases between.

This chain connects TRBV5-8 to TRBJ1-4, with D unresolved. V lost 3 bases, J lost 4 bases, and 7 bases lay in between. From germline, CDR1 is SGHTS and CDR2 YDEGEE. This CDR3 has 13 residues. The CDR3 loop is CASSWNYNEKLFF. For the CDR3, the DNA is TGTGCCAGCAGCTGGAACTATAATGAAAAACTGTTTTTT.

The sample holds a few counts of this clone. This chain joins TRBV24-1 and TRBJ1-5; 10 bases are shared with TRBD1. The CDR3 loop spans 15 amino acids. V shed 4 bases, J shed 1 base, and the junction held 0 bases outside the gene matches. In germline, CDR1 is KGHDR, CDR2 SFDVKD. CDR3 coding DNA: TGTGCCACCAGTGAGACAGGGGGCAGCAATCAGCCCCAGCATTTT. Its translation is CATSETGGSNQPQHF.

This chain uses TRBV24-1 with TRBJ2-3; 8 nucleotides match TRBD1. The CDR3 covers 15 residues. Trimming cost V 0 bases and J 7 bases; bases outside gene matches: 5. Germline V gene sequence: CDR1 KGHDR, CDR2 SFDVKD. In nucleotides, the CDR3 is TGTGCCACCAGTGATTTGTCCGGGACAGGTCATACGCAGTATTTT. Protein: CATSDLSGTGHTQYF.

The rearrangement joins TRBV27 to TRBJ1-2, with 7 bases fitting TRBD1. J lost 0 bases, V lost 8 bases, and 6 bases had no gene match. CDR1 and CDR2 from the germline V gene are MNHEY and SMNVEV (reference sequence). This CDR3 has 14 residues. The DNA of the CDR3 is TGTGCCAGCTTTGGGACAGCGTCTAACTATGGCTACACCTTC. Protein product: CASFGTASNYGYTF.

This clone appeared once. The rearrangement joins TRBV5-6 to TRBJ2-5; D is ambiguous. V gave up 1 base and J gave up 2 bases, with 9 bases separating them. This CDR3 comprises 14 residues. Germline V gene sequence: CDR1 SGHDT, CDR2 YYEEEE. This CDR3 is CASSLSGRQETQYF. In nucleotides, the CDR3 is TGTGCCAGCAGCTTGTCCGGCAGGCAAGAGACCCAGTACTTC.